Listed below are T cell receptor beta chains from one sample, sequenced in a study of siplizumab effects on memory and regulatory T cells. Repertoires were generated with immunoSEQ multiplex PCR, while TCRdb's copy carries only in-frame clones and drops some. The sample includes around 82,000 clones, about 92% of them seen just once. Sequenced input: CD8+ T cells sorted from blood. Receptor source: a human donor in good health. CDR3s include the opening cysteine and the closing phenylalanine or tryptophan. The D gene is left open where the match is weak. Size is omitted from some rows. Given values are once, few, many or a class for expanded clones.

NA | TRBJ1-5 | NA | TRBV5-6 | TGTGCCAGCAGCCTCACAGGGCCCAGCCAGCCCCAGCATTTT | CASSLTGPSQPQHF
NA | TRBJ2-7 | NA | TRBV27 | TGTGCCAGCAGTTTATCGGGACATACTAGTTCCTACGAGCAGTACTTC | CASSLSGHTSSYEQYF
NA | TRBJ2-7 | NA | TRBV10-2 | TGCGCCAGCAGTGAGGGTTACGAGCAGTACTTC | CASSEGYEQYF
NA | TRBJ2-7 | once | TRBV19 | TGTGCCAGTAGTCCCGGGCAGGGGAGCGAGCAGTACTTC | CASSPGQGSEQYF
NA | TRBJ1-1 | NA | TRBV28 | TGTGCCAGCACGCTAACAGGCCTGGGAGAAGCTTTCTTT | CASTLTGLGEAFF
NA | TRBJ2-5 | NA | TRBV9 | TGTGCCAGCAGCGTAGAGGTCCAAGAGACCCAGTACTTC | CASSVEVQETQYF
NA | TRBJ1-4 | NA | TRBV19 | TGTGCCAGTAGTATAGGACTACGCGCAACTAATGAAAAACTGTTTTTT | CASSIGLRATNEKLFF
NA | TRBJ2-1 | NA | TRBV28 | TGTGCCAGCAGTTCATCTAGGATCTCCAAACCTAGTGAGCAGTTCTTC | CASSSSRISKPSEQFF
NA | TRBJ1-3 | NA | TRBV28 | TGTGCCACCAGCCAAGTTTTGGCAGGAAACACCATATATTTT | CATSQVLAGNTIYF
NA | TRBJ1-2 | NA | TRBV25-1 | TGTGCCAGCGCTACAGGGTACTATGGCTACACCTTC | CASATGYYGYTF
TRBD1 | TRBJ2-1 | once | TRBV27 | TGTGCCAGCAGTTTACTTCCCCTCAACTGGGACAGGGGATACAATGAGCAGTTCTTC | CASSLLPLNWDRGYNEQFF
NA | TRBJ1-1 | NA | TRBV13 | TGTGCCAGCAGCACCGACGTGGGGCAGAGGACTTTCTTT | CASSTDVGQRTFF
TRBD1 | TRBJ1-1 | NA | TRBV6-5 | TGTGCCAGCAGTTACATGACAGGGCTGAACACTGAAGCTTTCTTT | CASSYMTGLNTEAFF
NA | TRBJ1-1 | NA | TRBV7-3 | TGTGCCAGCAGCTTAGGACCGGGACGGGAGAACACTGAAGCTTTCTTT | CASSLGPGRENTEAFF
TRBD2 | TRBJ2-1 | medium-sized | TRBV7-3 | TGTGCCAGCAGCGGACTAGAAAATGAGCAGTTCTTC | CASSGLENEQFF
TRBD2 | TRBJ2-5 | NA | TRBV7-9 | TGTGCCAGCAGCCCGGGAGAAAAGCGGACTAGCGGTCGTGGGGAGACCCAGTACTTC | CASSPGEKRTSGRGETQYF
NA | TRBJ2-3 | NA | TRBV27 | TGTGCCAGCAGCCTTATGGGCACAGATACGCAGTATTTT | CASSLMGTDTQYF
NA | TRBJ1-1 | NA | TRBV5-4 | TGTGCCAGCAGCTGGCGGGGGGGCACTGAAGCTTTCTTT | CASSWRGGTEAFF